This entry concerns a single T cell receptor beta chain. Its antigen is unidentified. The CDR3 is 13 amino acids. Germline V lookup: CDR1 SEHNR, CDR2 FQNEAQ (reference sequence). V shed 5 bases, J shed 8 bases, and the junction held 5 bases outside the gene matches. PCR was performed using 60 Vbeta and 13 Jbeta primers. In the authors' workflow: Unique TCR beta chains numbered approximately 80 million in a later analysis, with some 9.9 million shared. The data were produced by immunoSEQ multiplex PCR, yet TCRdb's version contains in-frame clones alone and is incomplete. The V and J calls and clone size were taken over from that table, and D and trimming were inferred from the DNA. The sample lists approximately 260,000 clones, just under 85% seen once, with roughly 2% in the top ten. This sample was included in a study of cytomegalovirus exposure and HLA in healthy donors. The overall study: The 95 million to 120 million unique TCR beta sequences, from around 200 million T cells, were found by an earlier analysis.

The study's findings and limits: Other equally common chains were less clonally expanded than HLA-associated TCR beta chains, a later analysis showed. Productive status was seen about 87% or about 30% of the time for most TCR beta V segments in an earlier analysis.

Sample: PBMCs. The V call is TRBV7-9, the J call TRBJ2-1; 8 bases fit TRBD1. The receptor's source is a woman between 40 and 55 years old in good health and CMV-seropositive. The CDR3 reads CASSKQGVDEQFF. For the CDR3, the DNA is TGTGCCAGCAGCAAACAGGGGGTCGATGAGCAGTTCTTC.